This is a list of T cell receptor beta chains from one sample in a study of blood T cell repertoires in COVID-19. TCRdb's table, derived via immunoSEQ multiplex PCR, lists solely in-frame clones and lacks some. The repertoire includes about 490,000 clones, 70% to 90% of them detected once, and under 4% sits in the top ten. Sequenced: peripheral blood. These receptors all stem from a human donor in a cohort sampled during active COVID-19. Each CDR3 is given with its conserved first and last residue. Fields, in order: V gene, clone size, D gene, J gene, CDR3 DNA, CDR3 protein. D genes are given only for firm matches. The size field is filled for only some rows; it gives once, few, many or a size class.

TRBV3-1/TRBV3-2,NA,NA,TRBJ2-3,TGTGCCACCGGTCCCACCTCCGGTACGCAGTATTTT,CATGPTSGTQYF
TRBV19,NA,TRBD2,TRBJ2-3,TGTGCCAGTAGTATCCGGGGACTAGCGGGAGCAGGCACAGATACGCAGTATTTT,CASSIRGLAGAGTDTQYF
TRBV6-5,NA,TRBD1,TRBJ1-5,TGTGCCAGCAGTTCTTTGGGACAGAATCAGCCCCAGCATTTT,CASSSLGQNQPQHF
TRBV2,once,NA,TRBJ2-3,TGTGCCAGCAGTGACGGACAAGCCCTACTTAGCACAGATACGCAGTATTTT,CASSDGQALLSTDTQYF
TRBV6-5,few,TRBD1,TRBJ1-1,TGTGCCAGCAGGCGGTCCGGGACAGGGCGCGCTGAAGCTTTCTTT,CASRRSGTGRAEAFF
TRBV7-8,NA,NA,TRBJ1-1,TGTGCCAGCAGCTTAAGGGGGGGCCTTACTGAAGCTTTCTTT,CASSLRGGLTEAFF
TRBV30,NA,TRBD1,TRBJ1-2,TGTGCCTGCCCCGGTGAGACAGGGTTAAGCTACACCTTC,CACPGETGLSYTF
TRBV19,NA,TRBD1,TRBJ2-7,TGTGCCAGTAGTATAGGGGCAGGGGGCTTATACGAGCAGTACTTC,CASSIGAGGLYEQYF
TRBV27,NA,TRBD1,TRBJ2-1,TGTGCCAGCGGCCGTGGCACAGGGGGCTTAAATGAGCAGTTCTTC,CASGRGTGGLNEQFF
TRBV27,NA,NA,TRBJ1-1,TGTGCCAGTTCGATCGGGGTGAACACTGAAGCTTTCTTT,CASSIGVNTEAFF
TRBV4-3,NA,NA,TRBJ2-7,TGCGCCAGCAGCCATGGCGAGCTAGCAGGCGAGCAGTACTTC,CASSHGELAGEQYF
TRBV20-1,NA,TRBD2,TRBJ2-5,TGCAGTGTACTAGCGGGGGAGACCCAGTACTTC,CSVLAGETQYF
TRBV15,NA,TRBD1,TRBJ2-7,TGTGCCACCAGCAGAGATCTCCGGGACAGGGGCCGCGAGCAGTACTTC,CATSRDLRDRGREQYF
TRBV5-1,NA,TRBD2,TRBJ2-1,TGCGCCAGCAGCCCTGGGACTAGCGGGATCTCTGAGCAGTTCTTC,CASSPGTSGISEQFF
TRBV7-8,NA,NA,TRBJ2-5,TGTGCCAGCAGCTTAGCTGCAGGGGTGCCGAAAGAGACCCAGTACTTC,CASSLAAGVPKETQYF
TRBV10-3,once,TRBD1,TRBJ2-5,TGTGCCATCAGTGACCACAGGGGTATCCAAGAGACCCAGTACTTC,CAISDHRGIQETQYF
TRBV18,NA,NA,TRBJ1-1,TGTGCCAGCTCACCACGTTCTGGCAGGGTGAACACTGAAGCTTTCTTT,CASSPRSGRVNTEAFF
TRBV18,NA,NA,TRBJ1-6,TGTGCCAGCGAGAATCCGTCGGGATCCTATAATTCACCCCTCCACTTT,CASENPSGSYNSPLHF
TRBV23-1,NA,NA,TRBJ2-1,TGCGCCAGCAGTGAAACAGACCCCCTACGGGGGTCCTACAATGAGCAGTTCTTC,CASSETDPLRGSYNEQFF
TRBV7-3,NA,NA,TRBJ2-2,TGTGCCAGCAGCTTGTTCGGGAGCGCTAACACCGGGGAGCTGTTTTTT,CASSLFGSANTGELFF
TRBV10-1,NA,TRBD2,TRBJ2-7,TGCGCCAGCAGTGACCCGAGGTCAGCGGGAGGTTCCGACGAGCAGTACTTC,CASSDPRSAGGSDEQYF
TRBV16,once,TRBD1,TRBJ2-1,TGTGCCAGCAGCCCAACGGAGGGACAGGGAAGGGACAATGAGCAGTTCTTC,CASSPTEGQGRDNEQFF
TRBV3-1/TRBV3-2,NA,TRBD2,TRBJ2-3,TGTGCCAGCAGCCAAGAAGGGGGACTTTTTGCGGGAGGTACGGCAGATACGCAGTATTTT,CASSQEGGLFAGGTADTQYF
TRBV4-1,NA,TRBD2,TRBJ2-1,TGCGCCAGCAGCCAAGAGCCTAGCGGGGAATACAATGAGCAGTTCTTC,CASSQEPSGEYNEQFF
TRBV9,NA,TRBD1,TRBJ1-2,TGTGCCAGCAGCCCAACGACAGGGGGCCGGTATGGCTACACCTTC,CASSPTTGGRYGYTF
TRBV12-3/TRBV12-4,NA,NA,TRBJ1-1,TGTGCCAGCCCCCAGTCTGAAGCTTTCTTT,CASPQSEAFF
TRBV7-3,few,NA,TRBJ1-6,TGTGCCAGCAGCCCCACGGGGGGCGTTAATTCACCCCTCCACTTT,CASSPTGGVNSPLHF
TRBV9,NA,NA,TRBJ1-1,TGTGCCAGCAGCGTAGTGTCAGGCAGGTACACTGAAGCTTTCTTT,CASSVVSGRYTEAFF
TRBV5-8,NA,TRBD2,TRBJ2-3,TGTGCCAGCAGCTTGGCGGCTAGCGGGGGTTCGGGAGATACGCAGTATTTT,CASSLAASGGSGDTQYF
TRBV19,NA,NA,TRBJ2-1,TGTGCCAGTAGTGCCCCTTCGGGTGGGTCCTACAATGAGCAGTTCTTC,CASSAPSGGSYNEQFF
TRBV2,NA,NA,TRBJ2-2,TGTGCCAGCAGTGAAGACAGGGCTCACACCGGGGAGCTGTTTTTT,CASSEDRAHTGELFF
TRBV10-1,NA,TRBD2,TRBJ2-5,TGCGCCAGCAGTGATCTAGCGGGAGTTCAAGAGACCCAGTACTTC,CASSDLAGVQETQYF
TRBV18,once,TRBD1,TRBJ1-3,TGTGCCAGCGGAACAGGGGTTTCTGGAAACACCATATATTTT,CASGTGVSGNTIYF
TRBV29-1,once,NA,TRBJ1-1,TGCAGCGTTGAACGTGGCAGGGGCACTGAAGCTTTCTTT,CSVERGRGTEAFF
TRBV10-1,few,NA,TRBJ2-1,TGCGCCAGCAGTGATAGACCGGGGAGCTCCTACAATGAGCAGTTCTTC,CASSDRPGSSYNEQFF
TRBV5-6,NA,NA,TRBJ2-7,TGTGCCAGCAGCTTTCAGTACAGAGACTACGAGCAGTACTTC,CASSFQYRDYEQYF
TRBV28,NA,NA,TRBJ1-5,TGTGCCAGCAGTTTTTCGGGGTATAGCAATCAGCCCCAGCATTTT,CASSFSGYSNQPQHF
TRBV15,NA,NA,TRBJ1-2,TGTGCCACCAGCAGAGATGGCACCTATGGCTACACCTTC,CATSRDGTYGYTF
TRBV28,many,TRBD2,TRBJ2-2,TGTGCCAGCAGTCCCCAACGACTAGCGGTAAACACCGGGGAGCTGTTTTTT,CASSPQRLAVNTGELFF
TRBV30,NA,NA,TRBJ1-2,TGTGCCTGGAGTGTATGGGGCGGTGGCTACACCTTC,CAWSVWGGGYTF
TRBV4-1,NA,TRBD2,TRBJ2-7,TGCGCCAGCAGCCCGGAACTCCTAGCGGGGGTCTTCTACGAGCAGTACTTC,CASSPELLAGVFYEQYF
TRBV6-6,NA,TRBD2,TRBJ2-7,TGTGCCAGCAGTTCTAAAGCGGGAGGGAACGAGCAGTACTTC,CASSSKAGGNEQYF
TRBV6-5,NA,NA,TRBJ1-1,TGTGCCAGCAGTTTGAGGCCCGGGGGAGCTGAAGCTTTCTTT,CASSLRPGGAEAFF
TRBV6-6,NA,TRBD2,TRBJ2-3,TGTGCCACCAGCGGTGCGGGAGCGGGAGTCACAGATACGCAGTATTTT,CATSGAGAGVTDTQYF
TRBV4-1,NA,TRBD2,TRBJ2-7,TGCGCCACCCGGGGACCCCGTTCAACTAGCGGGAGACCTCTCGCCTACGAGCAGTACTTC,CATRGPRSTSGRPLAYEQYF
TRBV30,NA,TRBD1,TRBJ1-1,TGTGCCTGGAGATTACAGGGGGCCCTGAACACTGAAGCTTTCTTT,CAWRLQGALNTEAFF
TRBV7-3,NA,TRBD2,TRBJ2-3,TGTGCCAGCAGCCCCCTAGCGGGAGTTAAAGATACGCAGTATTTT,CASSPLAGVKDTQYF
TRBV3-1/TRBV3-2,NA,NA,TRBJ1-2,TGTGCCAGCAGCCACGCCAGATCAAACTATGGCTACACCTTC,CASSHARSNYGYTF
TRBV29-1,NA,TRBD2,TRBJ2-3,TGCAGCGTTGAATCTAGCGGGAGCACAGATACGCAGTATTTT,CSVESSGSTDTQYF
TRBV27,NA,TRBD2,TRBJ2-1,TGTGCCAGCAGTCAGCCAGTATATTTGAGGACGGGCAGCGGGAGGAGGTTGGATGAGCAGTTCTTC,CASSQPVYLRTGSGRRLDEQFF
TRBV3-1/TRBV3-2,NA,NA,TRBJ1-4,TGTGCCAGCAGCCAAGATTCAGGCTCCCGAGGGAACGAAAAACTGTTTTTT,CASSQDSGSRGNEKLFF
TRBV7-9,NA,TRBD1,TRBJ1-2,TGTGCCAGCAGCCCCGGGGGACAGGGTGCCTCATATGGCTACACCTTC,CASSPGGQGASYGYTF
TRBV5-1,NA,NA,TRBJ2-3,TGCGCCAGCGGACTACGTAATAGTGGCGCAGATACGCAGTATTTT,CASGLRNSGADTQYF
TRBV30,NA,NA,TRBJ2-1,TGTGCCTGGAGTGTACCCCAGCGGGCTTACAATGAGCAGTTCTTC,CAWSVPQRAYNEQFF
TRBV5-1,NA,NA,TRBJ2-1,TGCGCCAGCAGCTTGAGGCCCAGGGGCGCCCACAATGAGCAGTTCTTC,CASSLRPRGAHNEQFF
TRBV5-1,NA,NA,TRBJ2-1,TGCGCCAGCAGCTCATACCAGGGCGGGGTGGGGAATGAGCAGTTCTTC,CASSSYQGGVGNEQFF
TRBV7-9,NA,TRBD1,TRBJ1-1,TGTGCCAGCAGCTTAGGGACAGGGAACACTGAAGCTTTCTTT,CASSLGTGNTEAFF
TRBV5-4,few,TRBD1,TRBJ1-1,TGTGCCAGCAGCACCCCGCCGGGACAGGTTTTTGAAGCTTTCTTT,CASSTPPGQVFEAFF
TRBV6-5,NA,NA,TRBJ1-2,TGTGCCACCCGCGGGTCCTATGGCTACACCTTC,CATRGSYGYTF
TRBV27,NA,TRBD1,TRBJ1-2,TGTGCCAGCAGCGACAGGGGGGGGGCCTATGGCTACACCTTC,CASSDRGGAYGYTF